These 32 T cell receptor beta chains came from one sample sequenced in a study of neurological immune-mediated disorders. TCRdb reprocessed the 5' RACE reads via MiXCR and lists one record per CDR3 protein. The sample consists of fewer than 45,000 distinct CDR3 sequences, approximately 2.4% of them appearing once. Sequencing was performed on PBMCs. The receptor set was obtained from a man aged 25-45 years with multiple sclerosis.

This clonotype was picked up many times. This rearrangement joins TRBV18 to TRBJ2-5; a possible D gene is TRBD2 (5 bases). CDR1 and CDR2 (germline): KGHSH, LQKENI. The V and J ends lost 2 bases and 2 bases respectively, with 15 bases between them. The CDR3 is 16 residues long. For the CDR3, the DNA is TGTGCCAGCTCACCAAGCAGCGCGGGCCTACAAGAGACCCAGTACTTC. Translating it yields CASSPSSAGLQETQYF.

By share, this clonotype ranks as medium-sized (0.01 to 0.1%). This chain uses TRBV20-1 with TRBJ1-5; 7 positions match TRBD1. J was trimmed by 3 bases and V by 2 bases; bases with no gene match: 4. Germline CDR1 reads DFQATT; CDR2 reads SNEGSKA (reference sequence). This CDR3 region has 14 residues. The CDR3 DNA follows: TGCAGTGCTAGAAGACAGGGCAACAATCAGCCCCAGCATTTT. As protein: CSARRQGNNQPQHF.

This clonotype appeared once. This could be a read error, since a much larger clone is one nucleotide away. V usage is TRBV5-1 and J usage is TRBJ2-2; 8 bases agree with TRBD2. The V segment lost 4 bases and the J segment 4 bases; nucleotides outside the gene matches: 9. The CDR3 extends over 16 amino acids. Germline V gene sequence: CDR1 SGHRS, CDR2 YFSETQ. Written as DNA, the CDR3 is TGCGCCAGCAGCGAGGGACTAGTGGGATCCACCGGGGAGCTGTTTTTT. Translation: CASSEGLVGSTGELFF.

The sample holds many counts of this clonotype. V and J are TRBV27 and TRBJ2-7; tentative D call: TRBD2 (5 bases). The length of the CDR3 is 13 residues. Trimming took 3 bases from V and 3 from J, leaving 9 bases between them. Germline CDR1 and CDR2: MNHEY and SMNVEV (reference sequence). The CDR3 DNA reads as TGTGCCAGCAGTTTTCGGGGATACTACGAGCAGTACTTC. Protein sequence: CASSFRGYYEQYF.

This clonotype appeared many times. V is TRBV15 and J is TRBJ2-3, with D possibly matching TRBD2 (5 bases). V lost 3 bases to trimming and J lost 2 bases, with 12 bases between them. The CDR3 runs to 15 residues. Germline V gives CDR1 LNHNV, CDR2 YYDKDF (reference sequence). For the CDR3, the DNA is TGTGCCACCAGCAGCGGACTCCGGGCCACAGATACGCAGTATTTT. Its translation: CATSSGLRATDTQYF.

This clonotype was recorded many times. The chain couples TRBV20-1 to TRBJ1-3; D unresolved. Germline V CDR1 and CDR2: DFQATT, SNEGSKA (reference sequence). V lost 2 bases and J 2 bases, leaving 4 bases between the germline ends. The CDR3 has 12 residues. The chain's CDR3 is CSARRAGNTIYF. CDR3 nucleotides: TGCAGTGCTAGAAGGGCTGGAAACACCATATATTTT.

This clonotype was seen repeatedly, ten times or more. This chain connects TRBV29-1 to TRBJ2-2; 7 positions agree with TRBD1. Germline V lookup: CDR1 SQVTM, CDR2 ANQGSEA. V shed 3 bases and J 6 bases; nucleotides not matched to a gene: 7. The CDR3 spans 14 residues. The chain's CDR3 is CSVESQGDAGELFF. DNA of the CDR3: TGCAGCGTTGAGAGTCAGGGGGACGCCGGGGAGCTGTTTTTT.

This clonotype was found a few times. V gene TRBV5-1 combines with J gene TRBJ2-1; the D is unclear. Trimming stripped 1 base from V and 7 bases from J, with 18 bases between. The germline V gene encodes CDR1 SGHRS and CDR2 YFSETQ. The CDR3 is 16 amino acids. As DNA, the CDR3 is TGCGCCAGCAGCTTGAGCTCTTATGGGATGAGGAATGAGCAGTTCTTC. It yields the protein CASSLSSYGMRNEQFF.

This clonotype was picked up many times. CDR3 bases: TGTGCCAGCAGGTCCCAGATGGGGAATAATTCACCCCTCCACTTT. This translates into CASRSQMGNNSPLHF. V and J are TRBV6-6 and TRBJ1-6; no clear D gene. The CDR3 is 15 amino acids. The V and J ends lost 6 bases and 5 bases respectively, with 14 bases between them. CDR1 and CDR2 from the germline V gene are MNHNY and SVGAGI (reference sequence).

This clonotype was detected many times. The chain employs TRBV12-3 or TRBV12-4 and TRBJ1-2; tentatively, D is TRBD1 (6 bases). V was clipped by 6 bases and J by 4 bases, with 18 bases between them. This CDR3 has 15 amino acids. CDR3 sequence: CASSPGGARLYGYTF. The CDR3 nucleotides are TGTGCCAGCAGCCCTGGGGGGGCTAGGCTCTATGGCTACACCTTC.

This clonotype was picked up many times. The rearrangement uses TRBV5-1 and TRBJ1-1; D is unclear. CDR1 and CDR2 (germline): SGHRS, YFSETQ. V was shortened by 2 bases and J by 0 bases, with 8 bases between the two germline ends. The length of the CDR3 is 14 residues. The CDR3 DNA follows: TGCGCCAGCAGCTTTGAGACCATGAACACTGAAGCTTTCTTT. This encodes CASSFETMNTEAFF.

A few counts support this clonotype. The chain combines TRBV3-1 with TRBJ2-1, with 8 nucleotides matching TRBD2. This CDR3 has 15 residues. CDR1 LGHDT and CDR2 YNNKEL come from the germline V gene (reference sequence). The V and J ends lost 3 bases and 5 bases, in that order; junction bases with no gene match: 6. CDR3 region: CASSQAGGRNNEQFF. The CDR3 DNA reads as TGTGCCAGCAGCCAGGCGGGGGGCAGGAACAATGAGCAGTTCTTC.

Many counts were recorded for this clonotype. The J gene is TRBJ2-3, the V gene TRBV7-2; a possible D gene is TRBD2 (5 bases). The CDR3 spans 14 residues. Germline V gene lookup returns CDR1 SGHTA and CDR2 FQGNSA. V was pared by 5 bases and J by 8 bases, with 17 bases between. The CDR3 spells CASSIRDRDGTQYF. The CDR3 region has the DNA TGTGCCAGCAGCATTCGAGATCGGGATGGTACGCAGTATTTT.

This clonotype has ten or more counts. V usage is TRBV7-2 and J usage is TRBJ2-7, with 10 nucleotides matching TRBD2. Germline CDR1 is SGHTA and CDR2 is FQGNSA. Losses at the gene ends were 3 bases for V and 0 bases for J; bases not matched to a gene: 2. The length of the CDR3 is 15 residues. The DNA for the CDR3 is TGTGCCAGCAGCTTCTTAGCGGGGGGCTCCTACGAGCAGTACTTC. This gives the protein CASSFLAGGSYEQYF.

Ten or more counts support this clonotype. The chain joins TRBV9 to TRBJ2-3, with 10 positions matching TRBD2. The CDR3 covers 19 residues. CDR1 and CDR2 from the germline V gene are SGDLS and YYNGEE. The J segment lost 1 base and the V segment lost 3 bases, leaving 14 bases of the junction unmatched. The CDR3 bases are TGTGCCAGCAGCGCCTCCACTAGGAGCGGGAGGGCCCGCACAGATACGCAGTATTTT. Encoded protein: CASSASTRSGRARTDTQYF.

This clonotype appeared many times. The gene calls are TRBV27 and TRBJ2-7, with D unclear. V was cut by 5 bases and J by 2 bases, with 4 bases left in between. Germline V lookup: CDR1 MNHEY, CDR2 SMNVEV (reference sequence). The CDR3 is 11 amino acids. CDR3 protein: CASSNTYEQYF. For the CDR3, the DNA is TGTGCCAGCAGTAATACCTACGAGCAGTACTTC.

This clonotype was seen repeatedly, ten times or more. The chain employs TRBV7-6 and TRBJ2-7; 10 bases align to TRBD2. With 4 bases clipped from V and 3 bases from J, the junction kept 6 bases outside the gene matches. Germline loops: CDR1 SGHVS, CDR2 FNYEAQ. The CDR3 is 15 amino acids. The CDR3 protein is CASSSQAGGSYEQYF. The CDR3 nucleotides are TGTGCCAGCAGCTCGCAAGCGGGGGGGAGCTACGAGCAGTACTTC.

This clonotype was recorded at least ten times. CDR3 sequence: CASSQWAGELFF. CDR3 bases: TGTGCCAGCAGCCAGTGGGCCGGGGAGCTGTTTTTT. The chain carries TRBV7-2 and TRBJ2-2; the D is unclear. CDR3 size: 12 residues. Germline V gene sequence: CDR1 SGHTA, CDR2 FQGNSA. Trimming took off 5 bases at V and 6 bases at J, with 7 bases between the two ends. Using reference TRBV7-2 and TRBJ2-2 for the parts outside the CDR3, the full variable domain is GAGVSQSPSNKVTEKGKDVELRCDPISGHTALYWYRQSLGQGLEFLIYFQGNSAPDKSGLPSDRFSAERTGGSVSTLTIQRTQQEDSAVYLCASSQWAGELFFGEGSRLTVL.

Ten or more counts support this clonotype. This rearrangement joins TRBV28 to TRBJ1-1; tentative D call: TRBD1 (5 bases). The germline V gene encodes CDR1 MDHEN and CDR2 SYDVKM. V shed 7 bases and J shed 1 base, with 19 bases lying between them. This CDR3 contains 16 residues. In nucleotides, the CDR3 is TGTGCCAGCATCGAAGCGGTGGGACTTTGGAACACTGAAGCTTTCTTT. Translated: CASIEAVGLWNTEAFF.

The sample holds many counts of this clonotype. CDR3 protein: CSVEDLVVAGGPRTDTQYF. The CDR3, as DNA: TGCAGCGTTGAAGATCTCGTGGTAGCGGGAGGGCCACGCACAGATACGCAGTATTTT. The chain recombines TRBV29-1 with TRBJ2-3, with 11 bases fitting TRBD2. Germline CDR1 reads SQVTM; CDR2 reads ANQGSEA. The V gene end was trimmed by 0 bases and the J gene end by 1 base; junction bases not matched to a gene: 12. The length of the CDR3 is 19 residues.

Ten or more counts support this clonotype. This chain uses TRBV5-1 with TRBJ2-7, with D maybe TRBD2 (5 bases). CDR1 and CDR2 (germline): SGHRS, YFSETQ. The CDR3 sequence is 14 residues long. V was clipped by 0 bases and J by 4 bases, with 11 bases between them. This CDR3 reads CASSLGGERYEQYF. CDR3 DNA sequence: TGCGCCAGCAGCTTGGGGGGAGAGAGGTACGAGCAGTACTTC.

This clonotype was counted at least ten times. The gene calls are TRBV20-1 and TRBJ2-5; TRBD1 aligns across 8 bases. Germline assignment: CDR1 DFQATT and CDR2 SNEGSKA (reference sequence). The ends lost 2 bases at V and 5 bases at J; junction bases unmatched: 4. The CDR3 consists of 13 residues. The CDR3 bases are TGCAGTGCTAGAAATACAGGGGGGGAGACCCAGTACTTC. Translated: CSARNTGGETQYF.

This clonotype showed up many times. The chain links TRBV6-5 to TRBJ2-7; D unresolved. Trimming took off 4 bases at V and 0 bases at J, with 4 bases between the two ends. The germline V gene encodes CDR1 MNHEY and CDR2 SVGAGI. The CDR3 spans 12 residues. The CDR3 loop reads CASSFDSYEQYF. The CDR3 nucleotides are TGTGCCAGCAGTTTTGACTCCTACGAGCAGTACTTC.

There are many counts of this clonotype. This chain joins TRBV20-1 and TRBJ2-1, with TRBD1 identical over 9 bases. V was clipped by 6 bases and J by 4 bases; unmatched bases: 7. The CDR3 totals 14 residues. Germline CDR1 DFQATT, CDR2 SNEGSKA (reference sequence). Here the CDR3 reads CSAVAGTGYNEQFF. The CDR3 DNA is TGCAGTGCAGTAGCCGGGACAGGGTACAATGAGCAGTTCTTC.

Ten or more counts support this clonotype. This chain links TRBV5-5 with TRBJ1-1; D is ambiguous. The CDR3 spans 15 residues. V lost 0 bases to trimming and J lost 4 bases, with 13 bases between them. CDR1 is SGHKS and CDR2 is YYEKEE in the germline V gene (reference sequence). CDR3: CASSLELSSGTEAFF. CDR3 sequence (DNA): TGTGCCAGCAGCTTGGAATTATCTTCCGGCACTGAAGCTTTCTTT.

This clonotype was counted ten times or more. The chain carries TRBV20-1 and TRBJ2-7, with 7 bases matching TRBD1. Looked up from germline, CDR1 is DFQATT and CDR2 is SNEGSKA (reference sequence). V dropped 6 bases and J dropped 7; count of bases not matched to a gene: 12. CDR3 length: 13 residues. The CDR3 DNA sequence: TGCAGTGCAACAGGGGCCACGGGGTGGGAGCAGTACTTC. Protein product: CSATGATGWEQYF.

This clonotype came up many times. The genes are TRBV10-3 and TRBJ2-1, with 8 bases matching TRBD1. V trimming: 4 bases; J trimming: 1 base; junction bases outside the gene matches: 6. The CDR3 length is 16 residues. Germline V gene sequence: CDR1 ENHRY, CDR2 SYGVKD. CDR3 DNA sequence: TGTGCCATCAGTGCTCCGGGACAGGCGTCCTACAATGAGCAGTTCTTC. Translated: CAISAPGQASYNEQFF.

In its sample, this clonotype was seen many times. The gene calls are TRBV28 and TRBJ2-1; 9 nucleotides align to TRBD1. The length of the CDR3 is 17 residues. The ends lost 0 bases at V and 9 bases at J; junction bases unmatched: 12. Germline values: CDR1 MDHEN, CDR2 SYDVKM. The CDR3 DNA sequence: TGTGCCAGCAGTTTATGTTCGGGACAGGGTTTATGCGGTGAGCAGTTCTTC. Protein product: CASSLCSGQGLCGEQFF.

This clonotype has ten or more counts. In DNA, the CDR3 is TGTGCCAGCGCGAAAGGGACAGGGGGTAAATCCGGGGAGCTGTTTTTT. Translating gives CASAKGTGGKSGELFF. The rearrangement links TRBV6-6 to TRBJ2-2; 11 positions match TRBD1. This CDR3 contains 16 residues. Trimming removed 8 bases from V and 6 bases from J; junction bases left unmatched: 11. Germline V gene data show CDR1 as MNHNY and CDR2 as SVGAGI (reference sequence).

Many counts were recorded for this clonotype. The chain recombines TRBV12-3 or TRBV12-4 with TRBJ2-7, with D perhaps TRBD1 (6 bases). The CDR3 covers 13 residues. V was pared by 6 bases and J by 7 bases, with 16 bases between. CDR3 residues: CASSKNRVGEQYF. CDR3 nucleotide sequence: TGTGCCAGCAGCAAAAACAGGGTTGGGGAGCAGTACTTC.

This clonotype was counted ten times or more. The rearrangement uses TRBV5-1 and TRBJ2-5; perhaps TRBD2 as D (6 bases). This CDR3 has 16 amino acids. Between the trimmed V and J ends, which lost 1 base and 6 bases, there was a span of 19 bases. CDR1 is SGHRS, CDR2 YFSETQ, per germline. The CDR3 DNA reads as TGCGCCAGCAGCTTGAAATCGGCGGGGAGTGGGAAGACCCAGTACTTC. This sequence encodes CASSLKSAGSGKTQYF.

This clonotype was recorded many times. The rearrangement links TRBV20-1 to TRBJ2-3, with 7 bases aligning to TRBD2. Germline trimming cut 5 bases from V and 5 bases from J; bases unmatched to any gene: 16. The length of the CDR3 is 16 residues. Germline loops: CDR1 DFQATT, CDR2 SNEGSKA (reference sequence). CDR3 amino acids: CSAPSGREGWGDTQYF. CDR3 sequence (DNA): TGCAGTGCTCCCTCAGGGAGGGAGGGTTGGGGAGATACGCAGTATTTT.